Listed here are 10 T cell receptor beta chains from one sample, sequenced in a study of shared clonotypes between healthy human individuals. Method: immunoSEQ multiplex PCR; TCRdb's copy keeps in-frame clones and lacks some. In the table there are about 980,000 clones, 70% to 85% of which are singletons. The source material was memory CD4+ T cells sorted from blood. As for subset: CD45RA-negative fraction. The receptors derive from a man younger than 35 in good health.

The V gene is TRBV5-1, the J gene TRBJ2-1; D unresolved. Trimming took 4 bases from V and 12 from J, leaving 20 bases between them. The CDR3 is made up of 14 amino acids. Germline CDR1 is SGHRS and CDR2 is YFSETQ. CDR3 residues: CASSIDDLGLGQFF. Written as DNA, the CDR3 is TGCGCCAGCAGCATTGACGACCTAGGCCTCGGGCAGTTCTTC.

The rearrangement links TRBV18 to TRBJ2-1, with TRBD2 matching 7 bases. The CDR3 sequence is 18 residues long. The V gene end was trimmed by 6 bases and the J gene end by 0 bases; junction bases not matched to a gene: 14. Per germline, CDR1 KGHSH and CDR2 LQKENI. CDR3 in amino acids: CASSERSASGHSYNEQFF. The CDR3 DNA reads TGTGCCAGCTCCGAACGTTCGGCTAGCGGCCACTCCTACAATGAGCAGTTCTTC.

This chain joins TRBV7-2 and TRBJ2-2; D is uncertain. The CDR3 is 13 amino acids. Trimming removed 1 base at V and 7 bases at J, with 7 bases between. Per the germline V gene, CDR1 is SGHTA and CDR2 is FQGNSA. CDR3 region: CASSLVRYGELFF. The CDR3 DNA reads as TGTGCCAGCAGCTTAGTGCGTTACGGGGAGCTGTTTTTT.

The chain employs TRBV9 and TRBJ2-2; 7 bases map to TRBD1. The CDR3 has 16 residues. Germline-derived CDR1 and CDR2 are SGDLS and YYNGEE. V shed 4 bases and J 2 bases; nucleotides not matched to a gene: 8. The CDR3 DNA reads TGTGCCAGCAGCTCAATCGACAGGGTCAACACCGGGGAGCTGTTTTTT. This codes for CASSSIDRVNTGELFF.

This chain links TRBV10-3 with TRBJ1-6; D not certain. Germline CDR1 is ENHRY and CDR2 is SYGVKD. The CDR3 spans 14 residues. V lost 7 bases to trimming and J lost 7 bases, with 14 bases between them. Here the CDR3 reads CAIKEGQLNSPLHF. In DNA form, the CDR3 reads TGTGCCATCAAAGAGGGCCAGCTAAATTCACCCCTCCACTTT.

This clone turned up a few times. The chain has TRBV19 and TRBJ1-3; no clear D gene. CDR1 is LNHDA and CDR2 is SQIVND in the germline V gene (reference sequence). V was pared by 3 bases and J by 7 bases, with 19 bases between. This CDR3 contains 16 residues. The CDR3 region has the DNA TGTGCCAGTAGTATCCAAAATACGGGGATCGGGAACACCATATATTTT. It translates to CASSIQNTGIGNTIYF.

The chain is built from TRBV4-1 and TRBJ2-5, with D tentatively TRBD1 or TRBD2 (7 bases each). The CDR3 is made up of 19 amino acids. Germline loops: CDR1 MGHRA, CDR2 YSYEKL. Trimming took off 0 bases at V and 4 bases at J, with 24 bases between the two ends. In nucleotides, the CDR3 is TGCGCCAGCAGCCAAGAAGCGGGGAGACAGGGACCAAATCGAGAGACCCAGTACTTC. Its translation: CASSQEAGRQGPNRETQYF.

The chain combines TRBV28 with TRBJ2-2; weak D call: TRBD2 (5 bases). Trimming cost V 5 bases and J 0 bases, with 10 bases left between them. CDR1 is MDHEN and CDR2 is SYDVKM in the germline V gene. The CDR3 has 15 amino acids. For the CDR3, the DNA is TGTGCCAGCAGTCCAGCCGGGGCGAACACCGGGGAGCTGTTTTTT. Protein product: CASSPAGANTGELFF.

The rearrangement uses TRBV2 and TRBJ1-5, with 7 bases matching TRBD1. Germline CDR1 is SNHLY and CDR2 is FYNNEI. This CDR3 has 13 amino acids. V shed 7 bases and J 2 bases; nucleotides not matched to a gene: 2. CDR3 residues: CASTGTGNQPQHF. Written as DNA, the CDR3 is TGTGCCAGCACTGGGACAGGCAATCAGCCCCAGCATTTT.

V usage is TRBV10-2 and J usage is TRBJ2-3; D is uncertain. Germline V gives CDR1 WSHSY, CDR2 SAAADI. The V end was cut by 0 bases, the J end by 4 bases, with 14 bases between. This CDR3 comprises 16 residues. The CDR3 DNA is TGCGCCAGCAGTGAGTCGTCTCGATTAACCGCAGATACGCAGTATTTT. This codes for CASSESSRLTADTQYF.